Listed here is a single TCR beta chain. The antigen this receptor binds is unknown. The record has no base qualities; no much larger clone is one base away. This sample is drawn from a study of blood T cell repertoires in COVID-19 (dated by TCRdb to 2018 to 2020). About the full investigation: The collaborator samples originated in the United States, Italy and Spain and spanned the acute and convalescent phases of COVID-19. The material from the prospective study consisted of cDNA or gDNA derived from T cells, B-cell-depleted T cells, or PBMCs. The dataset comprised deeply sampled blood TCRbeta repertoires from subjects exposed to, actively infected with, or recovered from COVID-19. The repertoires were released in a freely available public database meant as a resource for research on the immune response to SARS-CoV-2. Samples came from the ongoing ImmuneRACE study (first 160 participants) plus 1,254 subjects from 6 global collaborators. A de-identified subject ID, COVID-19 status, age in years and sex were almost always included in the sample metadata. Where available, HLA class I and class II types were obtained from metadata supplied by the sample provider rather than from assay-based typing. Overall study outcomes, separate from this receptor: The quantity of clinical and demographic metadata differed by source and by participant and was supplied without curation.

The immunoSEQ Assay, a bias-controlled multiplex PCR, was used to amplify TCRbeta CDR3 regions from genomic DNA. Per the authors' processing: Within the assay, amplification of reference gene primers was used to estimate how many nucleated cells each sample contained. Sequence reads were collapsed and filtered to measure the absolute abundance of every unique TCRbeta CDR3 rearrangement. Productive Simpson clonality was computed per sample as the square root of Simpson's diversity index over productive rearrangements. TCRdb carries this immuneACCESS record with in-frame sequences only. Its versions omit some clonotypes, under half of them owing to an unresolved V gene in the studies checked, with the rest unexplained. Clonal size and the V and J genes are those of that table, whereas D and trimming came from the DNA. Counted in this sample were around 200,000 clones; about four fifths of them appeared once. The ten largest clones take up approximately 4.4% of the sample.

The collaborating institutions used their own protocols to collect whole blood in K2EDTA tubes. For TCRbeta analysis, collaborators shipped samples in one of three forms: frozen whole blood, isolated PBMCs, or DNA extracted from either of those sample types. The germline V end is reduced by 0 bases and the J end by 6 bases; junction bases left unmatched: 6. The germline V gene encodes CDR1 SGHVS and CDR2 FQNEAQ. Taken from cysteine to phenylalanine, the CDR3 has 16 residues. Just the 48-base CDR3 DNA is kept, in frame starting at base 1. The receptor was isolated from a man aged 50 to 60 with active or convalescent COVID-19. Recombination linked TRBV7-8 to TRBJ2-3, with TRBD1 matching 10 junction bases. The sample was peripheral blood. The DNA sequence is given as TGTGCCAGCAGCTTAGCCACGGGACAGGGGCCCGATACGCAGTATTTT. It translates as CASSLATGQGPDTQYF.